This entry lists 11 T cell receptor beta chains sequenced from one sample in a study of OX40 agonist ivuxolimab in advanced cancers. Assay: immunoSEQ multiplex PCR; the TCRdb copy retains only in-frame clones and omits some. The sample includes roughly 93,000 clones, 70% to 85% seen only once; the top ten take under 6.5%. Material: CD4+ or CD8+ T cells sorted from blood, obtained in a trial of the OX40 agonist ivuxolimab. The receptors originated from an adult with an advanced solid tumor such as melanoma, head and neck, liver or kidney cancer.

The V call is TRBV5-6, the J call TRBJ2-7; TRBD2 aligns across 7 bases. The CDR3 has 15 amino acids. CDR1 is SGHDT, CDR2 YYEEEE, per germline. V lost 2 bases and J lost 5; bases outside the gene matches: 10. The CDR3 sequence is CASSFVGSGLDEQYF. The CDR3 DNA reads TGTGCCAGCAGCTTTGTGGGTAGCGGGTTGGACGAGCAGTACTTC.

V gene TRBV5-1 combines with J gene TRBJ1-1, with D perhaps matching TRBD1 (5 bases). CDR1 is SGHRS and CDR2 is YFSETQ in the germline V gene. The CDR3 contains 15 residues. V lost 0 bases and J 4 bases, leaving 13 bases between the germline ends. CDR3 bases: TGCGCCAGCAGCTTGGGGGGCCCCCTGGGCACTGAAGCTTTCTTT. Protein sequence: CASSLGGPLGTEAFF.

This chain links TRBV5-4 with TRBJ1-1; D unresolved. CDR1 and CDR2 from the germline V gene are SGHNT and YYREEE (reference sequence). With 1 base removed from V and 10 bases from J, the gap between germline ends came to 14 bases. The CDR3 is 13 residues long. The CDR3 region has the DNA TGTGCCAGCAGCTTGAACTTTGGAGGCCCAGCTTTCTTT. The encoded protein is CASSLNFGGPAFF.

This clone was seen once. The chain recombines TRBV2 with TRBJ2-7, with 8 nucleotides matching TRBD2. V lost 6 bases to trimming and J lost 2 bases; unmatched junction nucleotides: 6. CDR1 is SNHLY, CDR2 FYNNEI, per germline. The CDR3 has 14 residues. The chain's CDR3 is CASRLTGGPYEQYF. CDR3 sequence (DNA): TGTGCCAGCAGACTAACGGGAGGGCCCTACGAGCAGTACTTC.

In this sample, this clone turned up once. The CDR3 DNA follows: TGCGCCAGCAGTGAGTCATGGCTCTACGAGCAGTACTTC. It specifies CASSESWLYEQYF. V usage is TRBV10-2 and J usage is TRBJ2-7; D remains ambiguous. Looked up from germline, CDR1 is WSHSY and CDR2 is SAAADI. V lost 0 bases to trimming and J lost 3 bases, with 6 bases between them. This CDR3 region has 13 residues.

J is TRBJ2-7 and V is TRBV6-6, with D perhaps TRBD1 (6 bases). The CDR3 has 15 amino acids. CDR1 is MNHNY and CDR2 is SVGAGI in the germline V gene (reference sequence). The V gene lost 6 bases and the J gene lost 0 bases, with 15 bases spanning the gap. CDR3 sequence: CASSSGQPTSYEQYF. DNA for the CDR3: TGTGCCAGCAGCTCAGGACAGCCAACCTCCTACGAGCAGTACTTC.

V usage is TRBV4-2 and J usage is TRBJ2-5; a possible D gene is TRBD1 (6 bases). The CDR3 contains 12 residues. CDR1 is LGHNA and CDR2 is YNFKEQ in the germline V gene. Trimming cost V 4 bases and J 5 bases, with 8 bases left between them. The CDR3 DNA follows: TGTGCCAGCAGCCGGGACAAGGAGACCCAGTACTTC. This sequence encodes CASSRDKETQYF.

This sequence joins TRBV7-3 and TRBJ2-7; either TRBD1 or TRBD2 may fit D (6 bases each). V lost 3 bases to trimming and J lost 2 bases, with 14 bases between them. Germline lookup yields CDR1 SGHTA and CDR2 FQGTGA. This CDR3 region has 15 residues. The CDR3 spells CASSFPRGHTYEQYF. The CDR3 region has the DNA TGTGCCAGCAGCTTCCCCCGGGGGCATACCTACGAGCAGTACTTC.

About this clone: Its ends do not fully match the called genes, so a read error is possible. The rearrangement joins TRBV7-3 to TRBJ1-6; D is ambiguous. The length of the CDR3 is 9 residues. Per the germline V gene, CDR1 is SGHTA and CDR2 is FQGTGA. The CDR3 loop reads CASSSATVF. CDR3 nucleotides: TGTGCCAGCAGCTCTGCGACCGTATTT.

The V call is TRBV9, the J call TRBJ2-1; TRBD2 agrees at 9 bases. Germline CDR1 is SGDLS and CDR2 is YYNGEE. V gave up 3 bases and J gave up 0 bases; unmatched junction bases: 10. The CDR3 contains 18 residues. The CDR3 sequence is CASSAAGLAESSYNEQFF. The CDR3 region has the DNA TGTGCCAGCAGCGCAGCGGGACTAGCCGAAAGCTCCTACAATGAGCAGTTCTTC. The whole variable domain, filled in from reference TRBV9 and TRBJ2-1, reads DSGVTQTPKHLITATGQRVTLRCSPRSGDLSVYWYQQSLDQGLQFLIQYYNGEERAKGNILERFSAQQFPDLHSELNLSSLELGDSALYFCASSAAGLAESSYNEQFFGPGTRLTVL.

The chain couples TRBV9 to TRBJ2-1, with TRBD2 matching over 9 bases. Germline trimming cut 7 bases from V and 6 bases from J; bases unmatched to any gene: 11. This CDR3 is built from 15 residues. Germline V gene data show CDR1 as SGDLS and CDR2 as YYNGEE. Here the CDR3 DNA reads TGTGCCAGCGGGGTAGGCGGGAGGGCCCCCAATGAGCAGTTCTTC. It yields the protein CASGVGGRAPNEQFF.